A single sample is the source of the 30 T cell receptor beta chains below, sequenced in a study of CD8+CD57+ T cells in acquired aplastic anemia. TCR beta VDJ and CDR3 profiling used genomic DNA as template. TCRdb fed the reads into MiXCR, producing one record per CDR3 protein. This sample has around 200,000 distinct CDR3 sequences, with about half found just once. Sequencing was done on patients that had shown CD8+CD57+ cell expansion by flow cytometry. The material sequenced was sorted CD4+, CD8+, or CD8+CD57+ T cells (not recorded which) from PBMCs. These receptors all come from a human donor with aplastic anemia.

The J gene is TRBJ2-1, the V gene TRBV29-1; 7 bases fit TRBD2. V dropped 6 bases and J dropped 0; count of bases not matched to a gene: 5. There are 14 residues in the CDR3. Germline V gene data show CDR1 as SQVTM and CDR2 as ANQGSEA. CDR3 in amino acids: CSVGLGSSYNEQFF. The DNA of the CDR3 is TGCAGCGTCGGACTAGGGAGCTCCTACAATGAGCAGTTCTTC.

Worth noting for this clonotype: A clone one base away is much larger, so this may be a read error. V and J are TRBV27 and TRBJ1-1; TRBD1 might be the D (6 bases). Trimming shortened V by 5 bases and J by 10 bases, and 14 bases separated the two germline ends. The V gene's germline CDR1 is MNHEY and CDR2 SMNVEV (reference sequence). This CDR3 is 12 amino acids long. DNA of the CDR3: TGTGCCAGCAGTCCACTAAAGGGGGGAGCTTTCTTT. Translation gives CASSPLKGGAFF.

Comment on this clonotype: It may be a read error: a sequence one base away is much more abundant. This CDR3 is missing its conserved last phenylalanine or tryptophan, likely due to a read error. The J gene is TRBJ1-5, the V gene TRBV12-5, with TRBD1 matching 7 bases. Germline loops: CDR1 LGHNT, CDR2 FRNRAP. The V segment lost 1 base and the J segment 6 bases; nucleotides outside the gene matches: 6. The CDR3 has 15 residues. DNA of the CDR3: TGTGCTAGTGGTTTGGGGGGAGGGGGCATTCAGCCCCAGCATCTT. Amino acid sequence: CASGLGGGGIQPQHL.

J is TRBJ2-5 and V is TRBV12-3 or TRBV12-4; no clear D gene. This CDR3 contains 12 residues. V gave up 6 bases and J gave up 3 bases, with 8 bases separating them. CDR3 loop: CASSVDKETQYF. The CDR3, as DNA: TGTGCCAGCAGCGTGGATAAAGAGACCCAGTACTTC.

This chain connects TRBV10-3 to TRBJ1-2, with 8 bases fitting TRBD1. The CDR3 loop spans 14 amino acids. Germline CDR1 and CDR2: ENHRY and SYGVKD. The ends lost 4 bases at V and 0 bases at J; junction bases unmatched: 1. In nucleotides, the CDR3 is TGTGCCATCAGTGGGACAGGGCCTAACTATGGCTACACCTTC. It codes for CAISGTGPNYGYTF.

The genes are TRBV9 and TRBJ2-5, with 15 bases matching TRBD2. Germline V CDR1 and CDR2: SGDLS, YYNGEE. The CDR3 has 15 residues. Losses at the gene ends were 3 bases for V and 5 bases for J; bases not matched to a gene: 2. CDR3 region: CASSGTSGGAETQYF. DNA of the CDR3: TGTGCCAGCAGCGGGACTAGCGGGGGGGCGGAGACCCAGTACTTC.

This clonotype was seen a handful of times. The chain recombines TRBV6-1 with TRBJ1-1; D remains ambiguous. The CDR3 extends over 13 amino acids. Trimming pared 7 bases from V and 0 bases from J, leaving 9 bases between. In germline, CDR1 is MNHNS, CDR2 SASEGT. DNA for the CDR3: TGTGCCAGCAAGCGGGCTTTGAACACTGAAGCTTTCTTT. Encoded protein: CASKRALNTEAFF.

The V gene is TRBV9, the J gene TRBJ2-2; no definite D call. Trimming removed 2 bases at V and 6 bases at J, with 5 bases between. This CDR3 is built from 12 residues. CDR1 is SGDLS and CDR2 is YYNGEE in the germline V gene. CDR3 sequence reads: CASSVLSGELFF. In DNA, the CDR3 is TGTGCCAGCAGCGTGTTATCCGGGGAGCTGTTTTTT.

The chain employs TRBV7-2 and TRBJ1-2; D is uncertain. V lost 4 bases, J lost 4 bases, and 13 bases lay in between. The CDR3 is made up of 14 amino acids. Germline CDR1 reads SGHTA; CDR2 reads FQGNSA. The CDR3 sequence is CASSSSPARYGYTF. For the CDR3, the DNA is TGTGCCAGCAGCTCCAGCCCCGCTCGCTATGGCTACACCTTC.

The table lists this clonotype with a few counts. The CDR3 sequence: CATRPRSNTEAFF. The CDR3 DNA follows: TGTGCCACCAGGCCCCGTTCGAACACTGAAGCTTTCTTT. J is TRBJ1-1 and V is TRBV24-1; D is undetermined. Trimming cost V 7 bases and J 1 base, with 9 bases left between them. The CDR3 is 13 residues long. Germline loops: CDR1 KGHDR, CDR2 SFDVKD.

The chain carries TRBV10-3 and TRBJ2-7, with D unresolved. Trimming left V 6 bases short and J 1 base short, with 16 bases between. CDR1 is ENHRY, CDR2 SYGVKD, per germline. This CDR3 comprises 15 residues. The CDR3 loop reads CAISREQTESYEQYF. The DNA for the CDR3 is TGTGCCATCAGCAGAGAACAGACCGAATCCTACGAGCAGTACTTC.

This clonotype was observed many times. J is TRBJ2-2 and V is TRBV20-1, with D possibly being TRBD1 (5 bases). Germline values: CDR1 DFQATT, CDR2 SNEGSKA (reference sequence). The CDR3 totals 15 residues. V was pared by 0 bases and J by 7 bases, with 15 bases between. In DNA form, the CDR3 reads TGCAGTGCTAGAGATAAAGCAGGGTGGATCGGGGAGCTGTTTTTT. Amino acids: CSARDKAGWIGELFF.

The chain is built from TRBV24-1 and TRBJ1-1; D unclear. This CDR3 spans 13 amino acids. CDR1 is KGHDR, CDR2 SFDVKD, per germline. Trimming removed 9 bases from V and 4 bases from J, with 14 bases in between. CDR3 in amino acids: CATRPSGGTEAFF. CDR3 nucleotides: TGTGCCACCCGCCCGTCGGGCGGCACTGAAGCTTTCTTT.

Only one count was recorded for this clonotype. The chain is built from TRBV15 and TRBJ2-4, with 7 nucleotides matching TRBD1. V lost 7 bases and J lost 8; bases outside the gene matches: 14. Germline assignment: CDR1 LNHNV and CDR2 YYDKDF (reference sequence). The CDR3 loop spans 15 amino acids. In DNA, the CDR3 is TGTGCCACCACGACTGGGGACAGAGGGAAGGACATTCAGTACTTC. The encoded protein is CATTTGDRGKDIQYF.

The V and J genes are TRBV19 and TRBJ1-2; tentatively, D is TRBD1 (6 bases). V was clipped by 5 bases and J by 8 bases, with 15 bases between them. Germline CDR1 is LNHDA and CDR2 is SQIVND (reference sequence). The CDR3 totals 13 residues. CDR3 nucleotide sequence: TGTGCCAGTAGTGCGGGGGGCTCGGGGGGCTACACCTTC. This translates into CASSAGGSGGYTF.

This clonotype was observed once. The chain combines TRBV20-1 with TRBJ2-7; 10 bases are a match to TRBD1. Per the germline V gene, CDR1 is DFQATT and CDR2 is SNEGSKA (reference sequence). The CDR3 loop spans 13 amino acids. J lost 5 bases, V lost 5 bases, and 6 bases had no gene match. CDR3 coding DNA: TGCAGTGCTGTCTCCGGGACAGGGGACGAGCAGTACTTC. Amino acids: CSAVSGTGDEQYF.

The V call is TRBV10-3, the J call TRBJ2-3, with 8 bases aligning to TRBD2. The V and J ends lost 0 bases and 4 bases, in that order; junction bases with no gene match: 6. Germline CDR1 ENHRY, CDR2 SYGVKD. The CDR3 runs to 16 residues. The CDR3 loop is CAISESSGRGPDTQYF. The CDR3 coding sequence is TGTGCCATCAGTGAGTCCAGCGGGAGAGGCCCAGATACGCAGTATTTT.

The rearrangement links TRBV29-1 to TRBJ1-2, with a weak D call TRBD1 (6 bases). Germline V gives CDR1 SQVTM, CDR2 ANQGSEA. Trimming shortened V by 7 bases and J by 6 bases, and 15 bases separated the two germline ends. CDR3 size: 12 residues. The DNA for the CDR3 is TGCAGCGGGTGGGGCGGGGGCGATGGCTACACCTTC. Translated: CSGWGGGDGYTF.

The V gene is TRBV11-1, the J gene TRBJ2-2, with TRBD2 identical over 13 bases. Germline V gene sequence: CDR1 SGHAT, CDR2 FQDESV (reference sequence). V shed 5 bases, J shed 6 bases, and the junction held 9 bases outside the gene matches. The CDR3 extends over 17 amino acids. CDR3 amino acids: CASSSPGLAGEAGELFF. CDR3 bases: TGTGCCAGCAGCAGCCCAGGACTAGCGGGAGAGGCCGGGGAGCTGTTTTTT. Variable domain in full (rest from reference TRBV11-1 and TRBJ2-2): EAEVAQSPRYKITEKSQAVAFWCDPISGHATLYWYRQILGQGPELLVQFQDESVVDDSQLPKDRFSAERLKGVDSTLKIQPAELGDSAMYLCASSSPGLAGEAGELFFGEGSRLTVL.

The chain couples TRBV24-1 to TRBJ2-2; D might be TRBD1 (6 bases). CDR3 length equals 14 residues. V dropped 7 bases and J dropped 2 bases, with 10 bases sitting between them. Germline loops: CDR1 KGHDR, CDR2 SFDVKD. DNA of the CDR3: TGTGCCACCAGGGGACAAGATAACACCGGGGAGCTGTTTTTT. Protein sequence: CATRGQDNTGELFF.

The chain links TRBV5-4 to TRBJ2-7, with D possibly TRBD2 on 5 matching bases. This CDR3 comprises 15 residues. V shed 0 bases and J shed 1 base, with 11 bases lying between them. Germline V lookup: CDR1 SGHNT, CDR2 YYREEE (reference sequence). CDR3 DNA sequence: TGTGCCAGCAGCTTGGACCCGGGATCATCCTACGAGCAGTACTTC. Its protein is CASSLDPGSSYEQYF.

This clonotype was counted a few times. The CDR3 here is CAISEAAYEQYF. Here the CDR3 DNA reads TGTGCCATCAGTGAGGCCGCCTACGAGCAGTACTTC. The chain carries TRBV9 and TRBJ2-7, with D unresolved. The CDR3 has 12 residues. V was trimmed by 9 bases and J by 2 bases, leaving 12 bases between them. Per germline, CDR1 SGDLS and CDR2 YYNGEE.

CDR3 amino acids: CASKAGGGYGYTF. The CDR3 DNA is TGTGCCAGCAAAGCAGGGGGAGGCTATGGCTACACCTTC. V usage is TRBV27 and J usage is TRBJ1-2; 7 bases line up with TRBD1. V dropped 7 bases and J dropped 4; count of bases not matched to a gene: 6. This CDR3 region has 13 residues. Looked up from germline, CDR1 is MNHEY and CDR2 is SMNVEV (reference sequence).

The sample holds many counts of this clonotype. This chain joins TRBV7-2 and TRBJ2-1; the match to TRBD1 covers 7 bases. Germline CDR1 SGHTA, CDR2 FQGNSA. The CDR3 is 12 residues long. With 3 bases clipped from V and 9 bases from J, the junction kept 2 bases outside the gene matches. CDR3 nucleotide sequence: TGTGCCAGCAGCTTCCGACAGGGTGAGCAGTTCTTC. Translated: CASSFRQGEQFF.

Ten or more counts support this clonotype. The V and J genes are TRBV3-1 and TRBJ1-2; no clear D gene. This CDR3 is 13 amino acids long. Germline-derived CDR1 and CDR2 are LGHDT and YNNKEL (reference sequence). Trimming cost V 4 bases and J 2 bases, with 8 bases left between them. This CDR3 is CASSPPFNYGYTF. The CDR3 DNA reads TGTGCCAGCAGCCCTCCATTCAACTATGGCTACACCTTC.

CDR3 sequence (DNA): TGTGCCTGGAGTGGACTAGCGGGGGCCCAGAATTGGGAGACCCAGTACTTC. It codes for CAWSGLAGAQNWETQYF. The chain carries TRBV30 and TRBJ2-5; 12 bases are a match to TRBD2. This CDR3 is built from 17 residues. Germline V gives CDR1 GTSNPN, CDR2 SVGIG (reference sequence). Trimming cost V 1 base and J 5 bases; bases outside gene matches: 11.

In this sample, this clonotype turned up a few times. The CDR3 sequence is CSVSETYNEQFF. CDR3 sequence (DNA): TGCAGTGTGTCGGAGACCTACAATGAGCAGTTCTTC. This chain joins TRBV20-1 and TRBJ2-1; D is unclear. Trimming cost V 7 bases and J 2 bases, with 9 bases left between them. Germline V gene sequence: CDR1 DFQATT, CDR2 SNEGSKA (reference sequence). This CDR3 spans 12 amino acids.

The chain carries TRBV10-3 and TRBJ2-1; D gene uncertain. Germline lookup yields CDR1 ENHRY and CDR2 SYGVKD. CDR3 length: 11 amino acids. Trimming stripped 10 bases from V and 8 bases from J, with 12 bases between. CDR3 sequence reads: CASQTEYEQFF. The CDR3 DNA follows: TGTGCCAGCCAAACAGAGTATGAGCAGTTCTTC.

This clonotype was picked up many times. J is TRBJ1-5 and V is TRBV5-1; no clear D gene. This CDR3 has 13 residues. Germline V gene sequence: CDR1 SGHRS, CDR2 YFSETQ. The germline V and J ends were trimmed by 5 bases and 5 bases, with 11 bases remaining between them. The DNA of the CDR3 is TGCGCCAGCAGTATAGGAAGGGATCAGCCCCAGCATTTT. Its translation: CASSIGRDQPQHF.

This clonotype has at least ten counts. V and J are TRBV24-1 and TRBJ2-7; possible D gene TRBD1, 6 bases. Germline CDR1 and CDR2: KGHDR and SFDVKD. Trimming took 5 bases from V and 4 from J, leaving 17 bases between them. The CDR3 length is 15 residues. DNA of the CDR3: TGTGCCACCAGTGTCTCGACAGGTTCGATTTACGAGCAGTACTTC. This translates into CATSVSTGSIYEQYF.